This passage covers 9 T cell receptor beta chains from one sample sequenced in a study of blood T cell repertoires in COVID-19. Some clones are missing from TCRdb's copy, which holds only in-frame ones; the method was immunoSEQ multiplex PCR. The table includes around 190,000 clones, 75% to 85% detected once. Sequencing was carried out using peripheral blood. These receptors all come from a human donor in a cohort sampled during active COVID-19.

This clone was found once. The chain recombines TRBV7-2 with TRBJ2-1; D may be TRBD2 (7 bases). Germline CDR1 is SGHTA and CDR2 is FQGNSA. The CDR3 is 15 amino acids. V lost 3 bases and J 4 bases, leaving 13 bases between the germline ends. CDR3 DNA: TGTGCCAGCAGCTTCGGGGGCGGGGGATACAATGAGCAGTTCTTC. It codes for CASSFGGGGYNEQFF.

This clone was seen a few times. The V and J genes are TRBV6-6 and TRBJ2-5; 11 bases map to TRBD2. V lost 4 bases, J lost 2 bases, and 6 bases stayed unmatched. Germline values: CDR1 MNHNY, CDR2 SVGAGI (reference sequence). The CDR3 has 16 residues. CDR3 sequence: CASSSRLAGTQETQYF. The CDR3 DNA reads as TGTGCCAGCAGTTCGCGACTAGCGGGAACACAAGAGACCCAGTACTTC.

This clone was detected only once. This rearrangement joins TRBV5-8 to TRBJ2-7, with D tentatively TRBD1 (5 bases). CDR1 is SGHTS and CDR2 is YDEGEE in the germline V gene. The V end lost 7 bases, the J end lost 0 bases, and 14 bases lay between the germline ends. The length of the CDR3 is 14 residues. In nucleotides, the CDR3 is TGTGCCAGCTCCGAGCAGGGTTTCTCCTACGAGCAGTACTTC. Its protein is CASSEQGFSYEQYF.

The chain employs TRBV19 and TRBJ2-1, with 7 nucleotides matching TRBD2. Germline values: CDR1 LNHDA, CDR2 SQIVND (reference sequence). This CDR3 is built from 16 residues. Unmatched junction bases numbered 8, after V lost 6 bases and J lost 0 bases. CDR3 coding DNA: TGTGCCAGTAGCCATAGCGGGTCCGGCTCCTACAATGAGCAGTTCTTC. Translation gives CASSHSGSGSYNEQFF. The full variable domain, with the rest looked up from reference TRBV19 and TRBJ2-1, is DGGITQSPKYLFRKEGQNVTLSCEQNLNHDAMYWYRQDPGQGLRLIYYSQIVNDFQKGDIAEGYSVSREKKESFPLTVTSAQKNPTAFYLCASSHSGSGSYNEQFFGPGTRLTVL.

The V and J genes are TRBV29-1 and TRBJ2-1, with 7 bases fitting TRBD1. The J segment lost 4 bases and the V segment lost 6 bases, leaving 6 bases of the junction unmatched. Germline lookup yields CDR1 SQVTM and CDR2 ANQGSEA. The CDR3 totals 13 residues. The CDR3 sequence: CSVPDRAYNEQFF. CDR3 DNA: TGCAGCGTCCCAGACAGGGCTTACAATGAGCAGTTCTTC.

This clone was recorded once. The chain combines TRBV10-3 with TRBJ1-2; D remains unclear. The V gene's germline CDR1 is ENHRY and CDR2 SYGVKD. The CDR3 extends over 13 amino acids. V lost 5 bases and J lost 4, with 11 bases in between. The CDR3: CAISSGFAYGYTF. The DNA for the CDR3 is TGTGCCATCAGTTCCGGGTTCGCCTATGGCTACACCTTC.

The V and J genes are TRBV28 and TRBJ1-2, with a possible D match to TRBD1 (6 bases). Germline V gene lookup returns CDR1 MDHEN and CDR2 SYDVKM. Trimming took 3 bases from V and 4 from J, leaving 12 bases between them. There are 14 residues in the CDR3. The CDR3 coding sequence is TGTGCCAGCAGTTTGCGGGGGCGTGGCTATGGCTACACCTTC. Its translation: CASSLRGRGYGYTF.

This rearrangement joins TRBV20-1 to TRBJ1-2; 7 nucleotides line up with TRBD1. Germline CDR1 DFQATT, CDR2 SNEGSKA (reference sequence). The V segment lost 3 bases and the J segment 0 bases; nucleotides outside the gene matches: 4. The CDR3 consists of 14 residues. For the CDR3, the DNA is TGCAGTGCTAGTAGGGACAGAGCTAACTATGGCTACACCTTC. This sequence encodes CSASRDRANYGYTF.

The chain has TRBV18 and TRBJ2-7; D may be TRBD2 (6 bases). The CDR3 is 16 residues long. Germline V lookup: CDR1 KGHSH, CDR2 LQKENI. V gave up 1 base and J gave up 0 bases, with 13 bases separating them. The CDR3 loop reads CASSPLDYQRSYEQYF. The CDR3 DNA reads TGTGCCAGCTCACCACTGGACTACCAGCGCTCCTACGAGCAGTACTTC.